The clone carrying this T cell receptor beta chain was found a few times. Its antigen is unidentified. CDR3 size: 16 residues. This table comes from immunoSEQ multiplex PCR, and its TCRdb copy is limited to in-frame clones, with some not included. In the table there are 30,000 to 45,000 clones, more than 70% of which are singletons. The data derive from a study of OX40 agonist ivuxolimab in advanced cancers. Study as a whole: The treatment was a fully human IgG2 OX40 agonist, ivuxolimab. Study findings and constraints: Mean expanded clone counts were higher in CD8+ than CD4+ T cells.

The source is an adult with an advanced solid tumor such as melanoma, head and neck, liver or kidney cancer. The sample here was CD4+ or CD8+ T cells sorted from blood, taken in a trial of the OX40 agonist ivuxolimab. The rearrangement uses TRBV1 and TRBJ1-4. TRBV1 is deemed a pseudogene. The CDR3 nucleotides are TGCACCAGCAGCCAAATCTCGGATCTGCCTAATGAAAAACTGTTTTTT. It yields the protein CTSSQISDLPNEKLFF.